Each of the 23 T cell receptor beta chains below was sequenced from the same sample in a study of blood T cell repertoires in COVID-19. Profiling relied on immunoSEQ multiplex PCR, and the TCRdb table lists in-frame clones only, not all of them. The sample carries approximately 290,000 clones, around 92% recorded once. The sample comprised peripheral blood. The receptors shown here come from a woman in her thirties with COVID-19, enrolled during active disease.

The chain employs TRBV6-5 and TRBJ1-1; D is ambiguous. The germline gives CDR1 MNHEY, CDR2 SVGAGI. V lost 2 bases, J lost 0 bases, and 7 bases lay in between. The CDR3 extends over 14 amino acids. For the CDR3, the DNA is TGTGCCAGCAGTTACGGAGGGATGAACACTGAAGCTTTCTTT. Translated: CASSYGGMNTEAFF.

This rearrangement joins TRBV7-9 to TRBJ2-5; D is possibly TRBD2 (7 bases). Trimming took off 4 bases at V and 1 base at J, with 16 bases between the two ends. Per the germline V gene, CDR1 is SEHNR and CDR2 is FQNEAQ (reference sequence). CDR3 size: 16 residues. This chain's CDR3 is CASSSPPRGLQETQYF. As DNA, the CDR3 is TGTGCCAGCAGCTCCCCTCCGCGGGGGCTCCAAGAGACCCAGTACTTC.

V is TRBV5-1 and J is TRBJ1-3; no firm D call. Germline lookup yields CDR1 SGHRS and CDR2 YFSETQ. This CDR3 comprises 16 residues. Trimming left V 1 base short and J 0 bases short, with 11 bases between. CDR3 in amino acids: CASSLSMLSSGNTIYF. Written as DNA, the CDR3 is TGCGCCAGCAGCTTGTCTATGTTGAGCTCTGGAAACACCATATATTTT.

J is TRBJ2-3 and V is TRBV7-9, with D possibly TRBD2 on 6 matching bases. Germline CDR1 is SEHNR and CDR2 is FQNEAQ (reference sequence). Trimming cost V 1 base and J 1 base, with 9 bases left between them. This CDR3 is 15 amino acids long. The CDR3: CASSLVASGTDTQYF. As DNA, the CDR3 is TGTGCCAGCAGCTTAGTTGCTAGCGGCACAGATACGCAGTATTTT.

The chain couples TRBV21-1 to TRBJ2-1; the D call TRBD1 from the table was never checked on the DNA. TRBV21-1 is shown as a pseudogene. The CDR3 has 19 amino acids. CDR3 amino acids: CASSAGTGLRFRRNNEQFF. CDR3 sequence (DNA): TGTGCCAGCAGCGCAGGGACAGGCCTTAGGTTCCGTAGAAACAATGAGCAGTTCTTC.

This rearrangement joins TRBV2 to TRBJ2-2, with 7 bases matching TRBD1. J lost 7 bases, V lost 7 bases, and 9 bases had no gene match. CDR1 and CDR2 (germline): SNHLY, FYNNEI. The length of the CDR3 is 14 residues. CDR3 sequence: CASNGQAGFGELFF. The CDR3 DNA reads TGTGCCAGCAATGGACAGGCCGGGTTCGGGGAGCTGTTTTTT.

This rearrangement joins TRBV9 to TRBJ1-2, with 8 bases aligning to TRBD1. Germline V gene data show CDR1 as SGDLS and CDR2 as YYNGEE. The V gene end was trimmed by 3 bases and the J gene end by 6 bases; junction bases not matched to a gene: 10. The CDR3 covers 15 residues. The CDR3 sequence: CASSELDDRGDGYTF. In DNA form, the CDR3 reads TGTGCCAGCAGCGAGCTTGACGACAGGGGAGATGGCTACACCTTC. Drawing the rest from reference TRBV9 and TRBJ1-2, the complete variable domain is DSGVTQTPKHLITATGQRVTLRCSPRSGDLSVYWYQQSLDQGLQFLIQYYNGEERAKGNILERFSAQQFPDLHSELNLSSLELGDSALYFCASSELDDRGDGYTFGSGTRLTVV.

The DNA of the CDR3 is TGCGCCAGCAGCTTCCACACACGACAGGGTTCTGGTGGCTACACCTTC. As protein: CASSFHTRQGSGGYTF. The V and J genes are TRBV5-1 and TRBJ1-2; TRBD1 agrees at 7 bases. With V trimmed by 2 bases and J by 7 bases, 14 bases remained unmatched. The CDR3 runs 16 residues. CDR1 and CDR2 (germline): SGHRS, YFSETQ.

This rearrangement joins TRBV21-1 to TRBJ2-5; the D call of TRBD2 is as the table states it, not checked on the DNA. TRBV21-1 is termed a pseudogene. The CDR3 totals 14 residues. CDR3: CASSKVGRGETQYF. In DNA, the CDR3 is TGTGCCAGCAGCAAAGTAGGGAGAGGTGAGACCCAGTACTTC.

The V call is TRBV6-4, the J call TRBJ1-5, with 11 bases matching TRBD1. The CDR3 covers 16 residues. CDR1 is MRHNA and CDR2 is SNTAGT in the germline V gene. V lost 6 bases, J lost 5 bases, and 9 bases stayed unmatched. Here the CDR3 reads CASRNHRDRGDQPQHF. CDR3 DNA: TGTGCCAGCAGGAACCACCGGGACAGGGGGGATCAGCCCCAGCATTTT.

The count of this clone is one. The rearrangement links TRBV10-3 to TRBJ2-1; 13 bases line up with TRBD2. V lost 10 bases to trimming and J lost 7 bases; unmatched junction nucleotides: 10. CDR1 is ENHRY and CDR2 is SYGVKD in the germline V gene. CDR3 size: 15 residues. This CDR3 is CATNPTSGGDNEQFF. In DNA form, the CDR3 reads TGTGCCACGAACCCCACTAGCGGGGGGGATAATGAGCAGTTCTTC.

The V call is TRBV15, the J call TRBJ1-6; no definite D call. The CDR3 consists of 16 residues. V gave up 0 bases and J gave up 7 bases, with 13 bases separating them. Germline V lookup: CDR1 LNHNV, CDR2 YYDKDF (reference sequence). The CDR3: CATSRDPPGGNSPLHF. For the CDR3, the DNA is TGTGCCACCAGCAGAGACCCCCCGGGTGGCAATTCACCCCTCCACTTT.

The chain uses TRBV6-1 and TRBJ2-3, with D perhaps TRBD2 (6 bases). There are 18 residues in the CDR3. Germline CDR1 and CDR2: MNHNS and SASEGT. The V gene lost 4 bases and the J gene lost 0 bases, with 20 bases spanning the gap. DNA for the CDR3: TGTGCCAGCAGTGCCATCCGGGGGATGGTAACTAGCACAGATACGCAGTATTTT. Residues: CASSAIRGMVTSTDTQYF.

This clone was seen once. The chain has TRBV19 and TRBJ1-2; the D gene is possibly TRBD1 (5 bases). The CDR3 totals 13 residues. Trimming pared 10 bases from V and 4 bases from J, leaving 16 bases between. Germline CDR1 LNHDA, CDR2 SQIVND (reference sequence). The CDR3 sequence is CATRGGLSYGYTF. The CDR3 DNA reads as TGTGCCACCCGGGGGGGACTGAGCTATGGCTACACCTTC. Together with reference TRBV19 and TRBJ1-2, the CDR3 gives the full variable domain: DGGITQSPKYLFRKEGQNVTLSCEQNLNHDAMYWYRQDPGQGLRLIYYSQIVNDFQKGDIAEGYSVSREKKESFPLTVTSAQKNPTAFYLCATRGGLSYGYTFGSGTRLTVV.

The chain employs TRBV10-2 and TRBJ1-1; D possibly corresponds to TRBD1 (5 bases). Between the trimmed V and J ends, which lost 3 bases and 1 base, there was a span of 12 bases. Germline CDR1 and CDR2: WSHSY and SAAADI. This CDR3 contains 15 residues. The chain's CDR3 is CASSDRRGENTEAFF. CDR3 nucleotide sequence: TGCGCCAGCAGTGATAGGCGGGGGGAGAACACTGAAGCTTTCTTT.

V usage is TRBV19 and J usage is TRBJ2-1; TRBD2 agrees at 12 bases. Trimming removed 2 bases from V and 6 bases from J; junction bases left unmatched: 11. The CDR3 has 18 residues. CDR1 and CDR2 (germline): LNHDA, SQIVND (reference sequence). CDR3: CASSIRILAGGPGNEQFF. CDR3 nucleotide sequence: TGTGCCAGTAGTATAAGGATTCTAGCGGGGGGGCCGGGCAATGAGCAGTTCTTC.

The chain uses TRBV13 and TRBJ2-1; D gene uncertain. CDR3 length: 17 residues. Deletions cut 0 bases from V and 8 bases from J, with 20 bases between. The germline CDR1 and CDR2 sequences are PRHDT and FYEKMQ (reference sequence). The CDR3 nucleotides are TGTGCCAGCAGCTTAGGGGCACTGGGCACGGTATTCGATGAGCAGTTCTTC. The encoded protein is CASSLGALGTVFDEQFF.

J is TRBJ1-3 and V is TRBV4-1; weak D call: TRBD1 (5 bases). V was pared by 4 bases and J by 1 base, with 14 bases between. Germline lookup yields CDR1 MGHRA and CDR2 YSYEKL. This CDR3 has 16 amino acids. The CDR3 bases are TGCGCCAGCAGCCCCCCGCCGGGGACTTCTGGAAACACCATATATTTT. It yields the protein CASSPPPGTSGNTIYF.

CDR3 in DNA: TGTGCCAGCTCACAGGGACTCCTCACAGATACGCAGTATTTT. Its translation: CASSQGLLTDTQYF. The chain couples TRBV18 to TRBJ2-3; D is possibly TRBD2 (6 bases). The CDR3 totals 14 residues. The V and J ends lost 4 bases and 2 bases respectively, with 10 bases between them. Germline loops: CDR1 KGHSH, CDR2 LQKENI.

The J gene is TRBJ2-2, the V gene TRBV6-6; maybe TRBD1 (6 bases). CDR1 MNHNY and CDR2 SVGAGI come from the germline V gene (reference sequence). This CDR3 has 17 amino acids. The V and J ends lost 5 bases and 7 bases respectively, with 23 bases between them. DNA for the CDR3: TGTGCCAGCAGTCCTAATGGGGGCTATAGTGGGAGCGGGGAGCTGTTTTTT. Protein sequence: CASSPNGGYSGSGELFF.

V is TRBV18 and J is TRBJ1-3; tentative D call: TRBD1 (6 bases). V was shortened by 4 bases and J by 6 bases, with 10 bases between the two germline ends. Germline V lookup: CDR1 KGHSH, CDR2 LQKENI. The CDR3 loop spans 13 amino acids. The CDR3 bases are TGTGCCAGCTCACGGGACACTTCAAACACCATATATTTT. The encoded protein is CASSRDTSNTIYF.

The chain has TRBV27 and TRBJ2-1; D is uncertain. Looked up from germline, CDR1 is MNHEY and CDR2 is SMNVEV (reference sequence). The CDR3 runs to 15 residues. Trimming removed 2 bases from V and 9 bases from J, with 17 bases in between. CDR3 loop: CASSLASWAIFEQFF. CDR3 sequence (DNA): TGTGCCAGCAGTTTAGCCTCCTGGGCCATTTTTGAGCAGTTCTTC.

V and J are TRBV29-1 and TRBJ1-3; D perhaps matches TRBD1 (5 bases). Between the trimmed V and J ends, which lost 4 bases and 0 bases, there was a span of 10 bases. CDR1 and CDR2 (germline): SQVTM, ANQGSEA. The CDR3 covers 14 residues. In nucleotides, the CDR3 is TGCAGCGTTGCAGGGTTTTACTCTGGAAACACCATATATTTT. This encodes CSVAGFYSGNTIYF.